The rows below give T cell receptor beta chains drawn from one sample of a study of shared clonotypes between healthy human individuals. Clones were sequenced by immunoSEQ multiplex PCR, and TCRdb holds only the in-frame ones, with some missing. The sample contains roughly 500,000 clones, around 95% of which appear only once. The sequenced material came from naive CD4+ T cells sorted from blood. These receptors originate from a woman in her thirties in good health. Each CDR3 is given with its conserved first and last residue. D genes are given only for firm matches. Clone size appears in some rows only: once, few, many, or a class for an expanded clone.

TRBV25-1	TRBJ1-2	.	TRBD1	TGTGCCAGCAGTGATGAAAAGAGGACAGGGGTATATGGCTACACCTTC	CASSDEKRTGVYGYTF
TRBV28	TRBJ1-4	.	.	TGTGCCAGCAGTGACGCCTCAACTAATGAAAAACTGTTTTTT	CASSDASTNEKLFF
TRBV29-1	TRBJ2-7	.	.	TGCAGCGTTCTCGTATGGGGCAGCTCCTACGAGCAGTACTTC	CSVLVWGSSYEQYF
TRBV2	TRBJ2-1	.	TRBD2	TGTGCCAGGGGGACTAGCGGCGGCAATGAGCAGTTCTTC	CARGTSGGNEQFF
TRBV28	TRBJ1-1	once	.	TGTGCCAGCAGTTTATTTCGGAACACTGAAGCTTTCTTT	CASSLFRNTEAFF
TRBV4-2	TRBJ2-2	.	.	TGTGCCAGCGCCATCCTTAGCGGAAGCACCGGGGAGCTGTTTTTT	CASAILSGSTGELFF
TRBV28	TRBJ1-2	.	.	TGTGCCAGCAGTGGCGGCGGGGTCTTTAACTATGGCTACACCTTC	CASSGGGVFNYGYTF
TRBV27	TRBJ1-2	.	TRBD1	TGTGCCAGCGCCGGGGGGAAGGGACAGAAAGAAAACTATGGCTACACCTTC	CASAGGKGQKENYGYTF
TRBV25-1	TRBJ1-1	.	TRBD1	TGTGCCAGCAGTGACGGACAGGGGGCTACTGAAGCTTTCTTT	CASSDGQGATEAFF
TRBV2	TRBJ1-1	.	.	TGTGCCAGCAGGGAAAACACTGAAGCTTTCTTT	CASRENTEAFF
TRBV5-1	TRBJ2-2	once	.	TGCGCCAGCAGCTTGCTGGACGTCGCGAACACCGGGGAGCTGTTTTTT	CASSLLDVANTGELFF
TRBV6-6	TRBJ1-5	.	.	TGTGCCAGCAGTTACGAAGGAGATCAGCCCCAGCATTTT	CASSYEGDQPQHF
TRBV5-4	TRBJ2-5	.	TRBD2	TGTGCCAGCAGCTTGTCGGGAGGGCCGCAGGAGACCCAGTACTTC	CASSLSGGPQETQYF
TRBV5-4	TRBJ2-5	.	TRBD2	TGTGCCAGCAGCTTGGGCGGGGGGGCCGTAGAGACCCAGTACTTC	CASSLGGGAVETQYF
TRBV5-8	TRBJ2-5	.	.	TGTGCCAGCAGTGGGCTGGCGGGCCAAGAGACCCAGTACTTC	CASSGLAGQETQYF
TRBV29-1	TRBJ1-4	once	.	TGCAGCGTTGAAGGTGCCCCCGGCACAAAACTGTTTTTT	CSVEGAPGTKLFF